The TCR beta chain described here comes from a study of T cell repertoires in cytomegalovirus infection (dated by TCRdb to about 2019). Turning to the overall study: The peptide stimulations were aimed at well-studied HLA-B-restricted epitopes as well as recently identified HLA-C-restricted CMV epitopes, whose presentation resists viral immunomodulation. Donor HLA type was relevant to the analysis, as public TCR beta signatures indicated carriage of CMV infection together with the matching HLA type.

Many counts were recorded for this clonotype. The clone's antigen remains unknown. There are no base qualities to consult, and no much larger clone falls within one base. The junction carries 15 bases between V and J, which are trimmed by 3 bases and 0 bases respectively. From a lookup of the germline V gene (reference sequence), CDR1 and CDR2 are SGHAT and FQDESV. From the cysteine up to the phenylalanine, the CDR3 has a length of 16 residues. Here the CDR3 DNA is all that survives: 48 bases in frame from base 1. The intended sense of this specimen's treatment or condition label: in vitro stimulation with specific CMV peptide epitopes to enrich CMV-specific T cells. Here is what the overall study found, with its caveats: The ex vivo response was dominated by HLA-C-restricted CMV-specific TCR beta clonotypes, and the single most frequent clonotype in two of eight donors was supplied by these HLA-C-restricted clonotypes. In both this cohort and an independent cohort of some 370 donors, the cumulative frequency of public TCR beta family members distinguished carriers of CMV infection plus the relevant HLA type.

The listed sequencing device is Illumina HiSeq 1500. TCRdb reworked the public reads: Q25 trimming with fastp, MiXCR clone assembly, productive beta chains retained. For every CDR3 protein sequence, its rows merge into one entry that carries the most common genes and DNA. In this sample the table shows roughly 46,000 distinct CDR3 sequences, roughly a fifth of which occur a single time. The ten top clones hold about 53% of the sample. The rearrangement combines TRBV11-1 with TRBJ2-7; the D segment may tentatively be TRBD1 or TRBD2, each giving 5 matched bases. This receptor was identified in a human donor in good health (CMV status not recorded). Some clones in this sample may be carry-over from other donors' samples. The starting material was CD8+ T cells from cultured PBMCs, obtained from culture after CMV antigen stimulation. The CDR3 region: CASSLRRGVSSYEQYF. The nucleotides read TGTGCCAGCAGCTTGCGGAGAGGGGTGAGCTCCTACGAGCAGTACTTC. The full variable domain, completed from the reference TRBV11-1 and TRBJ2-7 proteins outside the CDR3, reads EAEVAQSPRYKITEKSQAVAFWCDPISGHATLYWYRQILGQGPELLVQFQDESVVDDSQLPKDRFSAERLKGVDSTLKIQPAELGDSAMYLCASSLRRGVSSYEQYFGPGTRLTVT.